Sequencing of this T cell receptor beta chain was carried out in a study of blood T cell repertoires in COVID-19. Whole-study context: There were acute and convalescent COVID-19 samples, and they came from the United States, Italy and Spain.

With 3 bases removed from V and 0 bases from J, the gap between germline ends came to 14 bases. The CDR3 has 16 amino acids. The V gene's germline CDR1 is SGHRS and CDR2 YFSETQ. Authors' data handling: For nucleated cells, counts were estimated from reference gene primer amplification. Generated by immunoSEQ multiplex PCR, the TCRdb table keeps only in-frame clones and is missing some. The DNA was the basis for D and trimming; V, J and clone size are from that table. The table includes 150,000 to 200,000 clones, roughly 88% detected once. Participants were aged about 18 to 89 years, lived in about two dozen US areas, and enrolled virtually. Each participant's cohort was designated according to participant-reported clinical history.

Sequenced input: PBMCs or T cells enriched from blood (not recorded which). The chain carries TRBV5-1 and TRBJ2-3; possibly TRBD2 for D (6 bases). This TCR was sampled from a woman aged 45-65 years who had recovered from COVID-19. The CDR3 here is CASSYHRELSTDTQYF. Written as DNA, the CDR3 is TGCGCCAGCAGCTACCACCGGGAGCTCAGCACAGATACGCAGTATTTT.